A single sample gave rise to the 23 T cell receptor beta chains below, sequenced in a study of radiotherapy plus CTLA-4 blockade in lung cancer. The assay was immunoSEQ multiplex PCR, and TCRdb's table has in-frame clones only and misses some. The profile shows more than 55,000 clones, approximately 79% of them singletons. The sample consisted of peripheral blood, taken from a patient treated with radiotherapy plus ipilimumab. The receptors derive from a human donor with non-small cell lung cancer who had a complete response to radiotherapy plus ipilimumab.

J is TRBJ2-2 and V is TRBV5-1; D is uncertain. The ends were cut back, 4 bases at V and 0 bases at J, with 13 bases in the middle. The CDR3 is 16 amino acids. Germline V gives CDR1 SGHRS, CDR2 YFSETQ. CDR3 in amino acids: CASSTGGFANTGELFF. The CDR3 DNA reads TGCGCCAGCAGCACGGGTGGGTTCGCGAACACCGGGGAGCTGTTTTTT.

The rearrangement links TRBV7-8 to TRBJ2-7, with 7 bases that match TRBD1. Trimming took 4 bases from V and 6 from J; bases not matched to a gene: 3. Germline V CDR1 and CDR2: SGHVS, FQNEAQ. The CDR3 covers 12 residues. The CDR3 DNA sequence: TGTGCCAGCAGCTCCCACAGGGGCGAGCAGTACTTC. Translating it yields CASSSHRGEQYF.

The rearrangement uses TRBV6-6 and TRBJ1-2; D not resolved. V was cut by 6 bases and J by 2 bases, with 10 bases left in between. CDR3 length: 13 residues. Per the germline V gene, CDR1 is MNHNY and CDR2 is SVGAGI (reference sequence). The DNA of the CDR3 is TGTGCCAGCAGCACATCGCCAAACTATGGCTACACCTTC. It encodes CASSTSPNYGYTF.

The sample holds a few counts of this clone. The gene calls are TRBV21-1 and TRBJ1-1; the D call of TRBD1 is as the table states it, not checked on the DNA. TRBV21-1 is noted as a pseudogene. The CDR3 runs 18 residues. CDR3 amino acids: CASSKVGRRPHTYTEAFF. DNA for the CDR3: TGTGCCAGCAGCAAAGTTGGCAGGCGTCCCCACACCTACACTGAAGCTTTCTTT.

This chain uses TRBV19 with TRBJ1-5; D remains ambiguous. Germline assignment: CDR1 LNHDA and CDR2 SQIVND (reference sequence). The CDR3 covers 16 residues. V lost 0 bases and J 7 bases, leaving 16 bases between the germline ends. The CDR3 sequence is CASSIEPGARRQPQHF. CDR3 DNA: TGTGCCAGTAGTATAGAGCCGGGAGCTCGACGGCAGCCCCAGCATTTT.

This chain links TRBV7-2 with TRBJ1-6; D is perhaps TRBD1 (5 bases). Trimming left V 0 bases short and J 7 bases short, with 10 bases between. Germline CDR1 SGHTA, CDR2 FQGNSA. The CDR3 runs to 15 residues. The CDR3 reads CASSLAQGRNSPLHF. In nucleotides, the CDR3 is TGTGCCAGCAGCTTAGCGCAGGGTCGGAATTCACCCCTCCACTTT.

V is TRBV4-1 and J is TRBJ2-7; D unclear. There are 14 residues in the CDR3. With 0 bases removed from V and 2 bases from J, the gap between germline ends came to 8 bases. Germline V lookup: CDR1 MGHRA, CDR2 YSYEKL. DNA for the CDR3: TGCGCCAGCAGCCAAGACAATACAGCCTACGAGCAGTACTTC. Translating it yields CASSQDNTAYEQYF.

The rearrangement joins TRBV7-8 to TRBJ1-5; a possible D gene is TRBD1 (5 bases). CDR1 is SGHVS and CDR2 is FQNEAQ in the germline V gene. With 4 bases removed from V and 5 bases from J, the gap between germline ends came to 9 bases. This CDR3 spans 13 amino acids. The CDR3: CASSSRVDQPQHF. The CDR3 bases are TGTGCCAGCAGCTCCAGGGTGGATCAGCCCCAGCATTTT.

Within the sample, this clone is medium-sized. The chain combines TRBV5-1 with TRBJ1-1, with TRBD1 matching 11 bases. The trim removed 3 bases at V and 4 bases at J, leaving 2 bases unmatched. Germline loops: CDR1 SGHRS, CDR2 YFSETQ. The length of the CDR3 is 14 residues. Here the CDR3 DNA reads TGCGCCAGCAGCTCCGGGACAGGGGGCACTGAAGCTTTCTTT. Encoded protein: CASSSGTGGTEAFF.

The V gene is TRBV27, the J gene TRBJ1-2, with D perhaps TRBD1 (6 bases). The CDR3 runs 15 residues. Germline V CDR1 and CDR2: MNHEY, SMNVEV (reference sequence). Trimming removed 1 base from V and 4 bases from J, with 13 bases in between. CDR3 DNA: TGTGCCAGCAGTTTATTTGGCAGGGGAACCTATGGCTACACCTTC. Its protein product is CASSLFGRGTYGYTF.

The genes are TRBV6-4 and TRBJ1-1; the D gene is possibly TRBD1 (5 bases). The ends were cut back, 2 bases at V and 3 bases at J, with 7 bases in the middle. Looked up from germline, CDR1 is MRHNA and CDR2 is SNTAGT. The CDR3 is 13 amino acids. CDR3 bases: TGTGCCAGCAGTGACGGGGGGGACACTGAAGCTTTCTTT. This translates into CASSDGGDTEAFF.

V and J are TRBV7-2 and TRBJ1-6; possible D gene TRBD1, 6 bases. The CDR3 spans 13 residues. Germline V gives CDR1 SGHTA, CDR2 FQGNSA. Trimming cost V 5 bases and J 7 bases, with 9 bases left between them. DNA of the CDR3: TGTGCCAGCAGCAGACAGGAGAATTCACCCCTCCACTTT. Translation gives CASSRQENSPLHF.

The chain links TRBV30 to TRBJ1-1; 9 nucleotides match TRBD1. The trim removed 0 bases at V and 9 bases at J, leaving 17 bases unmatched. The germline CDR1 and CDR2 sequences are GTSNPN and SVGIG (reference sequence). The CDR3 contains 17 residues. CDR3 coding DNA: TGTGCCTGGAGTGTTATGTGGGACAGGGTGTCCCGGGGGCAAGCTTTCTTT. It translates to CAWSVMWDRVSRGQAFF. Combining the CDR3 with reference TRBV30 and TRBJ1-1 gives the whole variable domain SQTIHQWPATLVQPVGSPLSLECTVEGTSNPNLYWYRQAAGRGLQLLFYSVGIGQISSEVPQNLSASRPQDRQFILSSKKLLLSDSGFYLCAWSVMWDRVSRGQAFFGQGTRLTVV.

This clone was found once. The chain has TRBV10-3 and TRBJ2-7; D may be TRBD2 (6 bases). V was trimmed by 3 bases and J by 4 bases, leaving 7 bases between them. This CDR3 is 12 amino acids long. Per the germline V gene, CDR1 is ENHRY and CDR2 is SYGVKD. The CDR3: CAISDGGYEQYF. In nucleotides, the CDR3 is TGTGCCATCAGTGATGGAGGGTACGAGCAGTACTTC.

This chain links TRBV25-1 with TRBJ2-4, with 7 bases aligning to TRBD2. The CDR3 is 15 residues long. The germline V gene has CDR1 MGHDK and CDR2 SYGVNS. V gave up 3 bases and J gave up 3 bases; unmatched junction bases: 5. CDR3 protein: CASSDASGGKNIQYF. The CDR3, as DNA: TGTGCCAGCAGTGACGCCTCGGGGGGCAAAAACATTCAGTACTTC.

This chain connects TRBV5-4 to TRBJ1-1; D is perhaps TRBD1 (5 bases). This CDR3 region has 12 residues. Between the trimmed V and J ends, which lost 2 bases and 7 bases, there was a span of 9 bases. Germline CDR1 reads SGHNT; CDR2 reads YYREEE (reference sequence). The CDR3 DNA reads TGTGCCAGCAGCTTAGGGACTGGTGAAGCTTTCTTT. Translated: CASSLGTGEAFF.

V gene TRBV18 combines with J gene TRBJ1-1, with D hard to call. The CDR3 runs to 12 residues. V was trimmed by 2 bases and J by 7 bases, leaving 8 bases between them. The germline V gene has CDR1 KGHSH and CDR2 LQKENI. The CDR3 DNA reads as TGTGCCAGCTCACCATTAAGAGTTGAAGCTTTCTTT. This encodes CASSPLRVEAFF.

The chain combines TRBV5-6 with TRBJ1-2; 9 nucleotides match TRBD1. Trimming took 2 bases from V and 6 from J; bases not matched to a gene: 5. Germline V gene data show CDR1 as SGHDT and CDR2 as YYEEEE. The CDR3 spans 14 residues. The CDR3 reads CASSFRDRVDGYTF. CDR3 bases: TGTGCCAGCAGCTTCCGGGACAGGGTAGATGGCTACACCTTC.

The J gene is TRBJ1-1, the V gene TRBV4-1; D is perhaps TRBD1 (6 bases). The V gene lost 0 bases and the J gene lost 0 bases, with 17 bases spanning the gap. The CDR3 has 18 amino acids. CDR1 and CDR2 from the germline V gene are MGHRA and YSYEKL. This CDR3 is CASSQDPRDNLLNTEAFF. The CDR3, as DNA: TGCGCCAGCAGCCAAGATCCCCGGGACAATCTTTTGAACACTGAAGCTTTCTTT.

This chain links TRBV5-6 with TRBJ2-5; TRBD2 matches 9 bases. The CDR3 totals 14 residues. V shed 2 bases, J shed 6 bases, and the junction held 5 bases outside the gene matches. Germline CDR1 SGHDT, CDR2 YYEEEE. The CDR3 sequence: CASSFRTSEQTQYF. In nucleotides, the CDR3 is TGTGCCAGCAGCTTTCGGACTAGCGAGCAGACCCAGTACTTC.

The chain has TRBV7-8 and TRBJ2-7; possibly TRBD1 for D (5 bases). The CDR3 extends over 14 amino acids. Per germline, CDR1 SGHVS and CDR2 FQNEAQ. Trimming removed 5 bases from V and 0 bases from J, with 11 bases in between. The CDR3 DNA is TGTGCCAGCAGCCGCGACAGTCCCTCCTACGAGCAGTACTTC. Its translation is CASSRDSPSYEQYF.

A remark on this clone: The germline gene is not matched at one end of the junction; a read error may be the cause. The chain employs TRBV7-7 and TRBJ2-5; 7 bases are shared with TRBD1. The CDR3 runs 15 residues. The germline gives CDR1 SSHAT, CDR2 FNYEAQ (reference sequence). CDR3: CASSVSYDRVETQYF. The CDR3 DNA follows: TGTGCTAGCAGCGTATCCTATGACAGGGTAGAGACCCAGTACTTC.

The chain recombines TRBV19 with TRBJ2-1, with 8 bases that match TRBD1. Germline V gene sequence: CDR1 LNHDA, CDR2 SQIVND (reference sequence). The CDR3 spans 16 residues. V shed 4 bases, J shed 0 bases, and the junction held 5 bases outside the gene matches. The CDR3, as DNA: TGTGCCAGTAGTACGCGCGGGACAGGCTCCTACAATGAGCAGTTCTTC. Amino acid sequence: CASSTRGTGSYNEQFF.